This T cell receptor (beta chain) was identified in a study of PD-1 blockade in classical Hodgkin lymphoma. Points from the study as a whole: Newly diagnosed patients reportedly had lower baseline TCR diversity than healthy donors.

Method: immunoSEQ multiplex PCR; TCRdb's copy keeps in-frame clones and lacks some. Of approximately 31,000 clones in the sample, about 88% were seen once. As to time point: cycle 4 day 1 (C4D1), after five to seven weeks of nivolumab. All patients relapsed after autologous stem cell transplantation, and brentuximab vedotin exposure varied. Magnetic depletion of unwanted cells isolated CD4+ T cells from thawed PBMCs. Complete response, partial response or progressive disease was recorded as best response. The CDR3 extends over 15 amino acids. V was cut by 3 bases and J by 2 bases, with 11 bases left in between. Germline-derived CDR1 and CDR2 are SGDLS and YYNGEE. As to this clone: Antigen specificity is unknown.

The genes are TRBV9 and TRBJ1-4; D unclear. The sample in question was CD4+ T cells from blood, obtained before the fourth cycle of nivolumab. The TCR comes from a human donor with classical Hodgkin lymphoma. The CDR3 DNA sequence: TGTGCCAGCAGCGGGGCCGGAGGGACTAATGAAAAACTGTTTTTT. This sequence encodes CASSGAGGTNEKLFF.